These T cell receptor beta chains were read from a single sample in a study of beta chain features in type 1 diabetes. The table came from immunoSEQ multiplex PCR; TCRdb's copy has only in-frame clones and leaves some out. The table has 250,000 to 300,000 clones, roughly an eighth seen once. The sequenced sample consisted of naive CD4+ T cells from blood. The source is a young man with type 1 diabetes. CDR3s include the opening cysteine and the closing phenylalanine or tryptophan. D genes are given only for firm matches. Clone size appears in some rows only: once, few, many, or a class for an expanded clone.

CASSLSLAGVTGELFF,TGCGCCAGCAGCTTAAGTCTAGCGGGAGTGACCGGGGAGCTGTTTTTT,NA,TRBV5-1,TRBD2,TRBJ2-2
CASSQTGVTGANVLTF,TGTGCCAGCAGCCAAACAGGGGTTACTGGGGCCAACGTCCTGACTTTC,NA,TRBV7-6,TRBD1,TRBJ2-6
CASSDSSSGFYNEQFF,TGTGCCAGCAGTGACAGCTCTAGCGGATTTTACAATGAGCAGTTCTTC,NA,TRBV6-4,TRBD2,TRBJ2-1
CASSLELLGGEQFF,TGCGCCAGCAGCTTGGAACTTTTGGGGGGTGAGCAGTTCTTC,NA,TRBV5-1,NA,TRBJ2-1
CASSERPQGSNQPQHF,TGTGCCAGCTCAGAACGACCTCAGGGGAGCAATCAGCCCCAGCATTTT,NA,TRBV18,NA,TRBJ1-5
CASRFGGSNQPQHF,TGTGCCAGCAGGTTCGGAGGTAGCAATCAGCCCCAGCATTTT,few,TRBV7-3,NA,TRBJ1-5
CASSLYPGSTGELFF,TGTGCCAGCAGCTTGTACCCAGGCAGTACCGGGGAGCTGTTTTTT,NA,TRBV5-6,NA,TRBJ2-2
CASSLAGQGYNEQFF,TGTGCCAGCAGCTTGGCGGGACAGGGCTACAATGAGCAGTTCTTC,few,TRBV5-6,TRBD1,TRBJ2-1
CAILLPGGYGYTF,TGTGCCATCCTCCTACCAGGGGGCTATGGCTACACCTTC,few,TRBV7-2,TRBD1,TRBJ1-2
CASRTGRNTEAFF,TGTGCCAGCAGGACAGGGAGGAACACTGAAGCTTTCTTT,few,TRBV6-5,TRBD1,TRBJ1-1
CASSGQVNTEAFF,TGTGCCAGCAGCGGACAGGTGAACACTGAAGCTTTCTTT,few,TRBV2,TRBD1,TRBJ1-1
CASSEDRGLNTDTQYF,TGCGCCAGCAGCGAGGACCGGGGACTGAACACAGATACGCAGTATTTT,few,TRBV4-1,NA,TRBJ2-3
CASSVGSAGGRTGELFF,TGTGCCAGCAGCGTCGGCTCTGCGGGAGGGAGGACCGGGGAGCTGTTTTTT,NA,TRBV9,TRBD2,TRBJ2-2
CASSQTRVIGNEQFF,TGTGCCAGCAGCCAAACCAGGGTCATCGGCAATGAGCAGTTCTTC,few,TRBV7-8,NA,TRBJ2-1
CASSFRGNEQFF,TGTGCCAGCAGCTTCCGGGGCAATGAGCAGTTCTTC,few,TRBV7-3,NA,TRBJ2-1
CATQLPGGTEAFF,TGTGCCACACAACTGCCCGGGGGAACTGAAGCTTTCTTT,NA,TRBV28,NA,TRBJ1-1
CAWSVGLKFEQYF,TGTGCCTGGAGTGTTGGCCTGAAGTTCGAGCAGTACTTC,few,TRBV30,NA,TRBJ2-7
CAWSVAGVETQYF,TGTGCCTGGAGTGTAGCGGGAGTAGAGACCCAGTACTTC,few,TRBV30,TRBD2,TRBJ2-5
CASSMGQAGEQYF,TGTGCCAGCAGCATGGGACAGGCCGGCGAGCAGTACTTC,NA,TRBV2,TRBD1,TRBJ2-7
CASSEERIRTGYNEQFF,TGTGCCAGCAGTGAGGAGCGTATTAGGACAGGCTACAATGAGCAGTTCTTC,NA,TRBV6-1,TRBD1,TRBJ2-1
CASSFNRGPYEQYF,TGCGCCAGCAGCTTCAACAGGGGGCCCTACGAGCAGTACTTC,NA,TRBV5-1,TRBD1,TRBJ2-7
CAWSSSSYEQYF,TGTGCCTGGAGTAGTAGTTCCTACGAGCAGTACTTC,NA,TRBV30,NA,TRBJ2-7
CASSASGTGTEQFF,TGTGCCAGCAGCGCCAGCGGGACAGGGACTGAGCAGTTCTTC,NA,TRBV9,TRBD1,TRBJ2-1
CSASSNYEQYF,TGCAGTGCTAGTTCCAACTACGAGCAGTACTTC,few,TRBV20-1,NA,TRBJ2-7
CASSLSPGQNYGYTF,TGTGCCAGCAGCTTATCCCCGGGACAGAACTATGGCTACACCTTC,few,TRBV7-2,TRBD1,TRBJ1-2
CATSRVWAGPFEQYF,TGTGCCACCAGCAGAGTTTGGGCAGGGCCTTTTGAGCAGTACTTC,NA,TRBV15,NA,TRBJ2-7
CASSSEAGAGWRFF,TGTGCCAGCAGCTCAGAAGCAGGGGCCGGGTGGCGGTTCTTC,once,TRBV11-2,NA,TRBJ2-1
CSLWEANPSVTDTQYF,TGCAGCCTCTGGGAGGCCAACCCTTCGGTCACAGATACGCAGTATTTT,few,TRBV29-1,NA,TRBJ2-3